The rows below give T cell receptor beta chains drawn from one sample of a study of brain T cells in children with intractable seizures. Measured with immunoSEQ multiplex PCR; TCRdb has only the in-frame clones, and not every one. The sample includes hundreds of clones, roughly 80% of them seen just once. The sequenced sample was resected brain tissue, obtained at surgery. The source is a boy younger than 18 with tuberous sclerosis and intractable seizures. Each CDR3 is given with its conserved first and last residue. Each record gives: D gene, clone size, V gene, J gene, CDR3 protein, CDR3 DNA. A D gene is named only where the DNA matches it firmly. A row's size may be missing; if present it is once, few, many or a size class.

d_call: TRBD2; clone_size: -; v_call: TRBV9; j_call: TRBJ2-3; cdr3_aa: CASSPATSGGLSTDTQYF; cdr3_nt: TGTGCCAGCAGCCCCGCGACTAGCGGGGGCCTAAGCACAGATACGCAGTATTTT
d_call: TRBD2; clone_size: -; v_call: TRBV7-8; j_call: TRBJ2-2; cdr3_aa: CASSLLAGANTGELFF; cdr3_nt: TGTGCCAGCAGCTTACTAGCGGGAGCGAACACCGGGGAGCTGTTTTTT
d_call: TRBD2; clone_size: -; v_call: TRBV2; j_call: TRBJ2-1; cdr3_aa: CASSGQAGGLGEQFF; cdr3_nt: TGTGCCAGCAGTGGGCAAGCGGGAGGGCTTGGTGAGCAGTTCTTC
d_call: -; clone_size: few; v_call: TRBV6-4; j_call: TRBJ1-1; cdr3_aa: CASSDSDNTEAFF; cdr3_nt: TGTGCCAGCAGTGACTCGGACAACACTGAAGCTTTCTTT
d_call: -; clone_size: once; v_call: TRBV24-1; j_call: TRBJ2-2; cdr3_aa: CATSDPGHDTGELFF; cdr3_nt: TGTGCCACCAGTGACCCCGGACATGACACCGGGGAGCTGTTTTTT
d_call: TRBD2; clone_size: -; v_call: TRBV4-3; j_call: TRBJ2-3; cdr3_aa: CASSQGIIGGRVPDTQYF; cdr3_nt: TGCGCCAGCAGCCAAGGGATAATTGGCGGGAGGGTCCCAGATACGCAGTATTTT
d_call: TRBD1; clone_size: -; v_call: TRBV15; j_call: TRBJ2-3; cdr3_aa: CATSSDRGLGRTDTQYF; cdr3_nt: TGTGCCACCAGCAGCGACAGGGGGCTGGGACGCACAGATACGCAGTATTTT
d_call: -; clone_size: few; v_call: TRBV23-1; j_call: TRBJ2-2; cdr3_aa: CASKDADAANTGELFF; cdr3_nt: TGCGCCAGCAAAGACGCCGACGCCGCGAACACCGGGGAGCTGTTTTTT
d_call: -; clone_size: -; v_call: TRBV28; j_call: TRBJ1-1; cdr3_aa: CASSADGRTAGTDTEAFF; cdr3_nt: TGTGCCAGCAGTGCTGACGGACGGACAGCGGGAACCGACACTGAAGCTTTCTTT
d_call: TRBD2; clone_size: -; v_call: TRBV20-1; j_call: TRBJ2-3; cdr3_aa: CSASGLAGGHLRDTQYF; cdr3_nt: TGCAGTGCTAGTGGGCTAGCGGGGGGCCACCTTAGAGATACGCAGTATTTT
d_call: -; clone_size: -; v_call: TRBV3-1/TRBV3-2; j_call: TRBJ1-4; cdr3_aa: CASSQGVGHEKLFF; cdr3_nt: TGTGCCAGCAGCCAAGGGGTGGGACATGAAAAACTGTTTTTT
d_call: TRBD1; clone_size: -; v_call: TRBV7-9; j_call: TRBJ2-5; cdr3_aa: CASSLGTGETQYF; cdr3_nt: TGTGCCAGCAGCTTGGGGACAGGGGAGACCCAGTACTTC
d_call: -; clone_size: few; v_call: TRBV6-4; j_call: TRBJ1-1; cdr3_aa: CARCRDNTEAFF; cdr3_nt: TGTGCCAGATGCCGGGACAACACTGAAGCTTTCTTT